Shown below are 31 T cell receptor beta chains from a single sample sequenced in a study of OX40 agonist ivuxolimab in advanced cancers. The protocol was immunoSEQ multiplex PCR, while the TCRdb copy is restricted to in-frame clones and leaves out a portion. This sample has about 71,000 clones, with 80% to 90% found just once. The sample consisted of CD4+ or CD8+ T cells sorted from blood, taken in a trial of the OX40 agonist ivuxolimab. These receptors originate from an adult with an advanced solid tumor such as melanoma, head and neck, liver or kidney cancer.

In this sample, this clone turned up once. The gene calls are TRBV2 and TRBJ2-1; TRBD2 aligns across 8 bases. V was clipped by 8 bases and J by 2 bases; unmatched bases: 11. The CDR3 is 16 residues long. Per germline, CDR1 SNHLY and CDR2 FYNNEI. The CDR3 loop reads CASGRSGSSPYNEQFF. Here the CDR3 DNA reads TGTGCCAGCGGTCGGAGCGGGAGCTCCCCCTACAATGAGCAGTTCTTC.

The chain uses TRBV6-1 and TRBJ1-5; the D gene is possibly TRBD1 (5 bases). This CDR3 contains 14 residues. V lost 4 bases, J lost 3 bases, and 10 bases lay in between. In germline, CDR1 is MNHNS, CDR2 SASEGT. The CDR3 DNA sequence: TGTGCCAGCAGTGGATCAGGGTTCAATCAGCCCCAGCATTTT. Residues: CASSGSGFNQPQHF.

V usage is TRBV7-6 and J usage is TRBJ1-6; no reliable D call. V was pared by 1 base and J by 5 bases, with 9 bases between. There are 15 residues in the CDR3. CDR1 and CDR2 (germline): SGHVS, FNYEAQ. Written as DNA, the CDR3 is TGTGCCAGCAGCTTAGTGGAGGGCGATAATTCACCCCTCCACTTT. It translates to CASSLVEGDNSPLHF.

The chain couples TRBV10-1 to TRBJ1-2; possibly TRBD1 for D (5 bases). The CDR3 is 16 amino acids. Trimming pared 3 bases from V and 0 bases from J, leaving 14 bases between. Germline CDR1 WNHNN, CDR2 SYGVQD (reference sequence). In nucleotides, the CDR3 is TGCGCCAGCAGTGATAACAGGCCTCAAGCTAACTATGGCTACACCTTC. Protein sequence: CASSDNRPQANYGYTF.

Only a few counts were recorded for this clone. The chain links TRBV6-4 to TRBJ2-3; 10 bases are shared with TRBD2. CDR3 length equals 14 residues. CDR1 and CDR2 from the germline V gene are MRHNA and SNTAGT. The ends lost 4 bases at V and 4 bases at J; junction bases unmatched: 2. CDR3 in DNA: TGTGCCAGCAGTGCGCTAGCGGGAGCAGATACGCAGTATTTT. The encoded protein is CASSALAGADTQYF.

The chain recombines TRBV27 with TRBJ1-2; 8 bases match TRBD1. Germline trimming cut 5 bases from V and 5 bases from J; bases unmatched to any gene: 16. Germline CDR1 is MNHEY and CDR2 is SMNVEV (reference sequence). The CDR3 runs 17 residues. Here the CDR3 reads CASSAEGGQGPIYGYTF. The CDR3 DNA reads as TGTGCCAGCAGTGCCGAAGGCGGACAGGGCCCCATTTATGGCTACACCTTC.

The CDR3 reads CASSADRNSEKLFF. CDR3 sequence (DNA): TGTGCCAGCAGCGCGGACAGAAACTCTGAAAAACTGTTTTTT. The chain has TRBV2 and TRBJ1-4, with D maybe TRBD1 (6 bases). Looked up from germline, CDR1 is SNHLY and CDR2 is FYNNEI. The V and J ends lost 6 bases and 7 bases respectively, with 15 bases between them. There are 14 residues in the CDR3.

The V call is TRBV19, the J call TRBJ2-3, with 10 nucleotides matching TRBD2. V lost 7 bases to trimming and J lost 2 bases; unmatched junction nucleotides: 12. There are 17 residues in the CDR3. In germline, CDR1 is LNHDA, CDR2 SQIVND (reference sequence). CDR3 region: CASTFRASGRLTDTQYF. Here the CDR3 DNA reads TGTGCCAGTACCTTTAGGGCTAGCGGGAGACTCACAGATACGCAGTATTTT.

This chain uses TRBV11-2 with TRBJ1-2; no firm D call. CDR3 length: 13 amino acids. The germline V gene encodes CDR1 SGHAT and CDR2 FQNNGV. V was trimmed by 2 bases and J by 0 bases, leaving 4 bases between them. Written as DNA, the CDR3 is TGTGCCAGCAGCTTAAATCCTAACTATGGCTACACCTTC. Amino acid sequence: CASSLNPNYGYTF.

This clone has only one observation. The CDR3 sequence: CASGRTLENTGELFF. The CDR3 DNA is TGTGCCAGCGGCAGGACACTCGAAAACACCGGGGAGCTGTTTTTT. This rearrangement joins TRBV11-2 to TRBJ2-2; a weak D match, TRBD1 (5 bases). Looked up from germline, CDR1 is SGHAT and CDR2 is FQNNGV. The CDR3 extends over 15 amino acids. V was trimmed by 8 bases and J by 2 bases, leaving 15 bases between them. Full variable domain (outside the CDR3, taken from reference TRBV11-2 and TRBJ2-2): EAGVAQSPRYKIIEKRQSVAFWCNPISGHATLYWYQQILGQGPKLLIQFQNNGVVDDSQLPKDRFSAERLKGVDSTLKIQPAKLEDSAVYLCASGRTLENTGELFFGEGSRLTVL.

The genes are TRBV11-3 and TRBJ2-7; 7 nucleotides agree with TRBD1. The CDR3 is 14 residues long. V lost 1 base to trimming and J lost 4 bases; unmatched junction nucleotides: 4. Germline-derived CDR1 and CDR2 are SGHNT and YENEEA. Here the CDR3 DNA reads TGTGCCAGCAGCTTAGGTCAGGGGGTTTACGAGCAGTACTTC. As protein: CASSLGQGVYEQYF.

The chain links TRBV5-4 to TRBJ1-3, with D possibly matching TRBD1 (6 bases). The CDR3 contains 14 residues. Per germline, CDR1 SGHNT and CDR2 YYREEE (reference sequence). The V end was cut by 9 bases, the J end by 0 bases, with 13 bases between. CDR3 in DNA: TGTGCCACCCGGGACACCCGCTCTGGAAACACCATATATTTT. It encodes CATRDTRSGNTIYF. Full variable domain (remainder filled in from reference TRBV5-4 and TRBJ1-3): ETGVTQSPTHLIKTRGQQVTLRCSSQSGHNTVSWYQQALGQGPQFIFQYYREEENGRGNFPPRFSGLQFPNYSSELNVNALELDDSALYLCATRDTRSGNTIYFGEGSWLTVV.

This chain joins TRBV11-2 and TRBJ2-7; 11 bases map to TRBD2. The germline gives CDR1 SGHAT, CDR2 FQNNGV. The CDR3 is 14 residues long. V lost 5 bases, J lost 2 bases, and 2 bases stayed unmatched. The CDR3 spells CASSHSGGAYEQYF. CDR3 in DNA: TGTGCCAGCAGCCATAGCGGGGGGGCCTACGAGCAGTACTTC.

V gene TRBV6-5 combines with J gene TRBJ1-1; 8 bases are a match to TRBD1. The germline V gene encodes CDR1 MNHEY and CDR2 SVGAGI. V lost 2 bases to trimming and J lost 12 bases; unmatched junction nucleotides: 8. The CDR3 covers 13 residues. The CDR3 spells CASSYEQGGRSFF. CDR3 bases: TGTGCCAGCAGTTACGAACAGGGGGGGAGATCTTTCTTT.

A few counts support this clone. The chain joins TRBV2 to TRBJ1-2; a weak D match, TRBD1 (5 bases). The CDR3 is made up of 12 amino acids. The ends were cut back, 4 bases at V and 3 bases at J, with 6 bases in the middle. The germline gives CDR1 SNHLY, CDR2 FYNNEI. The CDR3: CASSGQYYGYTF. Written as DNA, the CDR3 is TGTGCCAGCAGTGGACAGTACTATGGCTACACCTTC.

V is TRBV27 and J is TRBJ1-1; unclear D gene. This CDR3 is built from 13 residues. Germline V gene sequence: CDR1 MNHEY, CDR2 SMNVEV (reference sequence). V shed 4 bases and J shed 1 base, with 7 bases lying between them. The CDR3 here is CASSSMRNTEAFF. The CDR3 DNA follows: TGTGCCAGCAGTTCAATGAGGAACACTGAAGCTTTCTTT.

The chain recombines TRBV4-2 with TRBJ2-7, with 11 nucleotides matching TRBD2. The CDR3 covers 18 residues. J was trimmed by 0 bases and V by 0 bases; bases with no gene match: 7. The germline CDR1 and CDR2 sequences are LGHNA and YNFKEQ. The CDR3 reads CASSQETSGGLTSYEQYF. The CDR3 DNA follows: TGTGCCAGCAGCCAAGAAACTAGCGGGGGCCTAACCTCCTACGAGCAGTACTTC.

This sequence joins TRBV7-2 and TRBJ1-4; 9 bases are shared with TRBD1. Germline CDR1 and CDR2: SGHTA and FQGNSA. Trimming took 5 bases from V and 8 from J; bases not matched to a gene: 6. The CDR3 is 14 residues long. As DNA, the CDR3 is TGTGCCAGCAGCGCACAGGGGGCAGGAGAAAAACTGTTTTTT. It yields the protein CASSAQGAGEKLFF.

This clone appeared once. The chain has TRBV12-2 and TRBJ2-5; TRBD2 is taken as the D call from the table, unchecked against the DNA. TRBV12-2 is a listed pseudogene. CDR3 length equals 18 residues. The CDR3 region has the DNA TGTGCAAGTCGCTCCAAGGGCCCGGGACTAGCGGGAAAAGAGACCCAGTACTTC. Residues: CASRSKGPGLAGKETQYF.

This sequence joins TRBV5-4 and TRBJ2-3, with 14 positions matching TRBD2. The junction had 5 bases not matched to a gene; V was cut back by 2 bases and J by 0 bases. The CDR3 contains 18 residues. Germline V gene sequence: CDR1 SGHNT, CDR2 YYREEE (reference sequence). The CDR3 loop is CASSLNGLAGGSTDTQYF. The CDR3 region has the DNA TGTGCCAGCAGCTTAAACGGACTAGCGGGAGGTAGCACAGATACGCAGTATTTT.

Regarding this clone: A read error likely explains this, since a far larger clone differs by one base. The same CDR3 can be traced to other DNA sequences in this sample. The chain recombines TRBV6-5 with TRBJ1-1; D possibly corresponds to TRBD1 (5 bases). Germline lookup yields CDR1 MNHEY and CDR2 SVGAGI. The CDR3 loop spans 14 amino acids. CDR3 protein: CASSFSGMNTEAFF. The CDR3 nucleotides read TGTGCCAGCAGTTTCTCAGGGATGAACACTGAAGCCTTCTTT.

The J gene is TRBJ2-3, the V gene TRBV5-4; D may be TRBD2 (6 bases). The CDR3 contains 16 residues. The V end lost 5 bases, the J end lost 2 bases, and 18 bases lay between the germline ends. Germline CDR1 is SGHNT and CDR2 is YYREEE (reference sequence). The CDR3 here is CASRKYGGGTTDTQYF. CDR3 sequence (DNA): TGTGCCAGCAGAAAATATGGGGGAGGTACCACAGATACGCAGTATTTT.

This clone has a handful of counts. This chain joins TRBV6-5 and TRBJ1-2, with unresolved D. The CDR3 runs 15 residues. Per germline, CDR1 MNHEY and CDR2 SVGAGI. The ends were cut back, 0 bases at V and 4 bases at J, with 12 bases in the middle. CDR3 bases: TGTGCCAGCAGTTACTCGGGTCAGCACTCCTATGGCTACACCTTC. Encoded protein: CASSYSGQHSYGYTF.

The V and J genes are TRBV25-1 and TRBJ2-7; 9 nucleotides line up with TRBD1. CDR1 is MGHDK and CDR2 is SYGVNS in the germline V gene. J lost 6 bases, V lost 4 bases, and 4 bases had no gene match. The CDR3 consists of 13 residues. CDR3 in amino acids: CASSGRDRVEQYF. The CDR3 coding sequence is TGTGCCAGCAGTGGTCGGGACAGGGTCGAGCAGTACTTC.

In its sample, this clone is large. The CDR3 bases are TGTGCCATCAGTGTCGGTCTAGCGGGCGCCTACAATGAGCAGTTCTTC. Its translation: CAISVGLAGAYNEQFF. The chain couples TRBV10-3 to TRBJ2-1; 8 bases are shared with TRBD2. V was pared by 4 bases and J by 2 bases, with 7 bases of the junction left unmatched. The CDR3 is 16 amino acids. CDR1 ENHRY and CDR2 SYGVKD come from the germline V gene.

This clone has just a few counts. Other DNA sequences from this sample encode an identical CDR3 as well. The chain combines TRBV6-5 with TRBJ1-5, with 7 bases matching TRBD1. The CDR3 runs 15 residues. CDR1 is MNHEY, CDR2 SVGAGI, per germline. The V segment lost 4 bases and the J segment 2 bases; nucleotides outside the gene matches: 5. CDR3 protein: CASSLLGGGNQPQHF. The CDR3 bases are TGTGCCAGCAGTTTGCTAGGGGGCGGCAATCAGCCCCAGCATTTT.

The chain uses TRBV4-1 and TRBJ2-5, with D uncertain. This CDR3 comprises 15 residues. Germline V gives CDR1 MGHRA, CDR2 YSYEKL. The ends were cut back, 1 base at V and 0 bases at J, with 9 bases in the middle. The CDR3 loop reads CASSQAGQNQETQYF. CDR3 nucleotides: TGCGCCAGCAGCCAAGCTGGTCAGAACCAAGAGACCCAGTACTTC.

The chain joins TRBV6-6 to TRBJ2-5; TRBD1 might be the D (6 bases). The CDR3 sequence is 14 residues long. The V end was cut by 7 bases, the J end by 1 base, with 13 bases between. Germline assignment: CDR1 MNHNY and CDR2 SVGAGI (reference sequence). CDR3 residues: CASTRDRLQETQYF. The DNA of the CDR3 is TGTGCCAGCACCCGAGACAGGCTCCAAGAGACCCAGTACTTC.

This clone came up once. This chain uses TRBV10-2 with TRBJ2-4; 8 bases line up with TRBD1. In germline, CDR1 is WSHSY, CDR2 SAAADI. CDR3 length equals 15 residues. The V and J ends lost 5 bases and 5 bases, in that order; junction bases with no gene match: 8. The CDR3 here is CASSQTGVGENIQYF. DNA for the CDR3: TGCGCCAGCAGTCAGACAGGGGTGGGTGAAAACATTCAGTACTTC.

The CDR3 nucleotides are TGTGCCAGCAGCCCTAGACAGGGTTCGTTGCCGGAAAAACTGTTTTTT. Its translation is CASSPRQGSLPEKLFF. The chain is built from TRBV7-9 and TRBJ1-4, with 7 bases that match TRBD1. V shed 5 bases and J 8 bases; nucleotides not matched to a gene: 14. CDR1 SEHNR and CDR2 FQNEAQ come from the germline V gene (reference sequence). The length of the CDR3 is 16 residues.

This clone has a handful of counts. The rearrangement links TRBV30 to TRBJ1-5; TRBD1 matches at 7 bases. From germline, CDR1 is GTSNPN and CDR2 SVGIG (reference sequence). With 7 bases clipped from V and 7 bases from J, the junction kept 10 bases outside the gene matches. The CDR3 is made up of 13 amino acids. The CDR3 nucleotides read TGTGCCTTCCGACAGGGTTTTGACCAGCCCCAGCATTTT. The encoded protein is CAFRQGFDQPQHF.